The entry below gives a single TCR beta chain sequence along with its context. PBMCs were derived from under 13 ml fresh peripheral blood. This specimen comes from a study of T cells in Graves' hyperthyroidism and ophthalmopathy. Study-level background: Pretreatment peripheral blood was obtained at initial diagnosis.

RNA transcripts yielded amplified TCR beta CDR3 regions. The HTBI primer set was used in a first-round RT-PCR of the TCR CDR3. TCRdb itself ran the multiplex PCR reads through MiXCR, one entry per CDR3 protein. This sample carries hundreds of thousands of distinct CDR3 sequences, around a sixth of them seen once, and the ten largest clones take over 15%. Trimming cost V 9 bases and J 4 bases; bases outside gene matches: 11. The CDR3 runs 15 residues. Germline lookup yields CDR1 LNHNV and CDR2 YYDKDF (reference sequence). This sequence joins TRBV15 and TRBJ1-2, with TRBD1 identical over 10 bases. The sequence was obtained from a woman in her 50s with Graves' hyperthyroidism that later progressed to Graves' ophthalmopathy. Sequencing was done on a sample of blood. The CDR3 coding sequence is TGTGCCACTGCCCTTGACAGGGGGCGAGCCTATGGCTACACCTTC. Protein product: CATALDRGRAYGYTF.